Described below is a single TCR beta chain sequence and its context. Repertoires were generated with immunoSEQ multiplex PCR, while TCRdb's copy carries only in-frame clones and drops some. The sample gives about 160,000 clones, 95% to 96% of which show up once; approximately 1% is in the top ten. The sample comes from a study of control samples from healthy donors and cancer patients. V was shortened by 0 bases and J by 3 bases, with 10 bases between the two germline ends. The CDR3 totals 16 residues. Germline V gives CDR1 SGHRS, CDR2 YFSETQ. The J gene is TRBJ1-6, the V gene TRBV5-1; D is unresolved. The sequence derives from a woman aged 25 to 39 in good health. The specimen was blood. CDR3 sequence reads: CASSLGAVFYNSPLHF. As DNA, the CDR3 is TGCGCCAGCAGCTTGGGGGCAGTATTCTATAATTCACCCCTCCACTTT.